These 4 T cell receptor beta chains share one sample of origin, sequenced in a study of T-cell reconstitution after alpha-beta-depleted transplantation in children. The TCRbeta library was prepared with unique molecular identifiers. TCRdb reanalysed the PCR reads using MiXCR and keeps one entry per CDR3 protein. Altogether 550,000 to 800,000 distinct CDR3 sequences are present, around 13% being singletons, with the ten largest covering roughly 0.77%. The source was PBMCs, collected before TCRalphabeta/CD19-depleted stem cell transplant. The receptors come from a girl aged 2-10 years with congenital amegakaryocytic thrombocytopenia, due to receive a stem cell transplant.

This clonotype has more than one count but fewer than ten. V is TRBV4-1 and J is TRBJ1-4, with D possibly matching TRBD1 (6 bases). Germline lookup yields CDR1 MGHRA and CDR2 YSYEKL. The CDR3 has 15 amino acids. The V end was cut by 1 base, the J end by 13 bases, with 19 bases between. CDR3 coding DNA: TGCGCCAGCAGCCAAGCTCATAATCCCGGACAGCCACTGTTTTTT. It translates to CASSQAHNPGQPLFF.

Of note for this clonotype: A read error may produce the germline difference seen at one junction end. The V and J genes are TRBV7-2 and TRBJ1-2; D may be TRBD1 (5 bases). The CDR3 is made up of 17 amino acids. Germline assignment: CDR1 SGHTA and CDR2 FQGNSA. CDR3 sequence: CASSSRPRRVLTYGYTF. The CDR3, as DNA: TGTGCTAGCAGCTCCAGACCCCGCAGGGTATTAACGTATGGCTACACCTTC.

The table lists this clonotype with a few counts. V usage is TRBV5-1 and J usage is TRBJ2-2; no clear D. Germline V gives CDR1 SGHRS, CDR2 YFSETQ. This CDR3 has 16 residues. V lost 2 bases to trimming and J lost 4 bases, with 15 bases between them. CDR3 loop: CASSFLRSPATGELFF. CDR3 bases: TGCGCCAGCAGCTTCCTCCGGAGCCCGGCCACCGGGGAGCTGTTTTTT.

This clonotype was seen ten or more times. The V gene is TRBV7-9, the J gene TRBJ2-2; unclear D gene. Germline V gene data show CDR1 as SEHNR and CDR2 as FQNEAQ (reference sequence). This CDR3 is built from 13 residues. V was shortened by 8 bases and J by 6 bases, with 13 bases between the two germline ends. This CDR3 reads CASAFWGAGELFF. The CDR3 DNA sequence: TGTGCCAGCGCCTTTTGGGGTGCCGGGGAGCTGTTTTTT.